This is a list of T cell receptor beta chains from one sample in a study of cytomegalovirus exposure and HLA in healthy donors. Assay used: immunoSEQ multiplex PCR; TCRdb lists only in-frame clones, some missing. The sample contains some 170,000 clones, 75% to 80% of which appear only once. Source material: PBMCs. All receptors come from a man between 35 and 55 years old in good health and CMV-seropositive. Each CDR3 is given with its conserved first and last residue. Each record gives: V gene, J gene, clone size, D gene, CDR3 DNA, CDR3 protein. D genes are given only for firm matches. A row's size may be missing; if present it is once, few, many or a size class.

V: TRBV10-1; J: TRBJ2-1; size: NA; D: NA; DNA: TGCGCCAGCAGTGAGTCCCCTCGAGGGTATGAGCAGTTCTTC; CDR3: CASSESPRGYEQFF
V: TRBV6-1; J: TRBJ1-1; size: once; D: TRBD1; DNA: TGTGCCAGCAGTGATAGGGACAGGGGGATTGAAGCTTTCTTT; CDR3: CASSDRDRGIEAFF
V: TRBV5-1; J: TRBJ2-5; size: once; D: NA; DNA: TGCGCCAGCAGCTTGGGGTTGAGAGAGACCCAGTACTTC; CDR3: CASSLGLRETQYF
V: TRBV28; J: TRBJ1-4; size: NA; D: TRBD1; DNA: TGTGCCAGCAGTTTGACAGGGGGCGACGAAAAACTGTTTTTT; CDR3: CASSLTGGDEKLFF
V: TRBV6-5; J: TRBJ1-1; size: few; D: NA; DNA: TGTGCCAGCAGTGAACTCGAGGGTGTTGAAGCTTTCTTT; CDR3: CASSELEGVEAFF
V: TRBV9; J: TRBJ1-2; size: NA; D: NA; DNA: TGTGCCAGCAGCTCGTCCGGGAGCGCAAATGGCTACACCTTC; CDR3: CASSSSGSANGYTF
V: TRBV7-9; J: TRBJ2-7; size: NA; D: NA; DNA: TGTTCCAGCAGCTTAAACTCCCTCGGGGACGAGCAGTACTTC; CDR3: CSSSLNSLGDEQYF
V: TRBV14; J: TRBJ2-3; size: NA; D: TRBD2; DNA: TGTGCCAGCAGCTTTCCACTAGCGGGAGCGGGAGATACGCAGTATTTT; CDR3: CASSFPLAGAGDTQYF
V: TRBV11-2; J: TRBJ2-1; size: few; D: TRBD2; DNA: TGTGCCAGCAGCTTACTAGCGGGCTCCGTATACAATGAGCAGTTCTTC; CDR3: CASSLLAGSVYNEQFF
V: TRBV5-1; J: TRBJ1-1; size: few; D: NA; DNA: TGCGCCAGCAGCCCAACAGGGTCGTGGACTGAAGCTTTCTTT; CDR3: CASSPTGSWTEAFF
V: TRBV7-9; J: TRBJ1-2; size: NA; D: NA; DNA: TGTGCCAGCAGCCCGGCGAGGGTCGCGATTTATGGCTACACCTTC; CDR3: CASSPARVAIYGYTF
V: TRBV27; J: TRBJ2-1; size: few; D: TRBD2; DNA: TGTGCCAGCAGTCTAGGACTAGCGGGAGGGCTTGGGGGTGAGCAGTTCTTC; CDR3: CASSLGLAGGLGGEQFF
V: TRBV7-8; J: TRBJ1-2; size: NA; D: NA; DNA: TGTGCCAGCAGCGGAGTAGCTAACTATGGCTACACCTTC; CDR3: CASSGVANYGYTF
V: TRBV5-1; J: TRBJ2-1; size: NA; D: TRBD2; DNA: TGCGCCAGCAGCAAGGTAGCGGGAGACCCCAATGAGCAGTTCTTC; CDR3: CASSKVAGDPNEQFF
V: TRBV5-1; J: TRBJ2-3; size: NA; D: TRBD1; DNA: TGCGCCAGCAGTATGACAGGGGTAGATACGCAGTATTTT; CDR3: CASSMTGVDTQYF
V: TRBV7-9; J: TRBJ1-1; size: NA; D: NA; DNA: TGTGCCAGCAGCTTCAACAGAGCTGAAGCTTTCTTT; CDR3: CASSFNRAEAFF
V: TRBV9; J: TRBJ1-6; size: NA; D: NA; DNA: TGTGCCAGCAGCGCGGGGTCGGATTCACCCCTCCACTTT; CDR3: CASSAGSDSPLHF
V: TRBV7-6; J: TRBJ2-1; size: NA; D: NA; DNA: TGTGCCAGCAGCTTAAGGGGAGGGCAGGGGGCCGATGAGCAGTTCTTC; CDR3: CASSLRGGQGADEQFF
V: TRBV4-1; J: TRBJ2-5; size: few; D: NA; DNA: TGCGCCAGCAGCCGGACGGTGGTAGCGGACCAAGGGGAGACCCAGTACTTC; CDR3: CASSRTVVADQGETQYF
V: TRBV6-1; J: TRBJ2-3; size: once; D: TRBD1; DNA: TGTGCCAGCAGCCCGACAGGGGTCACAGATACGCAGTATTTT; CDR3: CASSPTGVTDTQYF
V: TRBV9; J: TRBJ2-3; size: NA; D: TRBD1; DNA: TGTGCCAGCAGCGGCAGGGGGCTAGGGACAGATACGCAGTATTTT; CDR3: CASSGRGLGTDTQYF
V: TRBV6-5; J: TRBJ2-3; size: NA; D: TRBD2; DNA: TGTGCCAGCAGTTACTCGGAGGGAGGGGGCACAGATACGCAGTATTTT; CDR3: CASSYSEGGGTDTQYF
V: TRBV7-9; J: TRBJ2-7; size: NA; D: TRBD2; DNA: TGTGCCAGCAGCTTAGGTAGCAGCGGGATTGAAAACGAGCAGTACTTC; CDR3: CASSLGSSGIENEQYF
V: TRBV7-3; J: TRBJ2-5; size: NA; D: TRBD1; DNA: TGTGCCAGCAGCCCCATGGGACAGGGGTCGGGGGAGACCCAGTACTTC; CDR3: CASSPMGQGSGETQYF
V: TRBV7-3; J: TRBJ2-5; size: NA; D: TRBD2; DNA: TGTGCCAGCAGCTTAATCGGAGGGAGGGGAGAGACCCAGTACTTC; CDR3: CASSLIGGRGETQYF
V: TRBV6-5; J: TRBJ2-4; size: NA; D: NA; DNA: TGTGCCAGCAGTTACTCCCCCGGGAACATTCAGTACTTC; CDR3: CASSYSPGNIQYF
V: TRBV6-5; J: TRBJ2-2; size: NA; D: NA; DNA: TGTGCCAGCAGTTACCCGGGCGGCGGGTCCGGGGAGCTGTTTTTT; CDR3: CASSYPGGGSGELFF
V: TRBV6-5; J: TRBJ2-5; size: once; D: TRBD2; DNA: TGTGCCAGCAGGAGCGGGAGGGAGACCCAGTACTTC; CDR3: CASRSGRETQYF
V: TRBV7-9; J: TRBJ2-1; size: NA; D: TRBD2; DNA: TGTGCCAGCAGCTTAAAAGGTAGCGGGAGCAATGAGCAGTTCTTC; CDR3: CASSLKGSGSNEQFF
V: TRBV9; J: TRBJ2-3; size: NA; D: TRBD2; DNA: TGTGCCAGCAGTCGGACTAGCCCCACAGATACGCAGTATTTT; CDR3: CASSRTSPTDTQYF
V: TRBV6-1; J: TRBJ2-1; size: NA; D: TRBD2; DNA: TGTGCCAGCAGTGTACGGGGCGGACTAGCGGGAGGATGGGCTGAGCAGTTCTTC; CDR3: CASSVRGGLAGGWAEQFF
V: TRBV9; J: TRBJ2-2; size: NA; D: TRBD2; DNA: TGTGCCAGCAGCCGGCTGGCCAGCGGGATAGGCGGGGAGCTGTTTTTT; CDR3: CASSRLASGIGGELFF
V: TRBV2; J: TRBJ2-7; size: NA; D: NA; DNA: TGTGCCAGCAGCCCGGCACAGGGAGAGGCCGAGCAGTACTTC; CDR3: CASSPAQGEAEQYF
V: TRBV19; J: TRBJ1-5; size: NA; D: NA; DNA: TGTGCCAGTAGTGTAAGGGGACACCAGTTCCGCTATAGCAATCAGCCCCAGCATTTT; CDR3: CASSVRGHQFRYSNQPQHF
V: TRBV27; J: TRBJ2-7; size: NA; D: TRBD2; DNA: TGTGCCAGCAGTTTGCTAGCGGGAGGCCACGAGCAGTACTTC; CDR3: CASSLLAGGHEQYF
V: TRBV19; J: TRBJ1-2; size: NA; D: TRBD1; DNA: TGTGCCAGTAGTGCCCGACAGGGCGTCCGGGCCTTC; CDR3: CASSARQGVRAF
V: TRBV5-1; J: TRBJ2-1; size: NA; D: TRBD2; DNA: TGCGCCAGCAGCCCGCGTGGGACTAGCAGCGATGAGCAGTTCTTC; CDR3: CASSPRGTSSDEQFF
V: TRBV28; J: TRBJ1-3; size: NA; D: TRBD1; DNA: TGTGCCAGCAGTCGACAGGGCTCTGGAAACACCATATATTTT; CDR3: CASSRQGSGNTIYF
V: TRBV2; J: TRBJ2-1; size: NA; D: NA; DNA: TGTGCCAGCAGTGGGGGGGTTCGCAATGAGCAGTTCTTC; CDR3: CASSGGVRNEQFF
V: TRBV11-3; J: TRBJ2-5; size: once; D: NA; DNA: TGTGCCAGCAGCCAAGAGCAGGGAAAGGGGGAGACCCAGTACTTC; CDR3: CASSQEQGKGETQYF
V: TRBV6-5; J: TRBJ1-3; size: NA; D: NA; DNA: TGTGCCAGCAGTCCTCGCGACACGGGAAACACCATATATTTT; CDR3: CASSPRDTGNTIYF
V: TRBV14; J: TRBJ2-3; size: NA; D: TRBD2; DNA: TGTGCCAGCAGCGTCCTTCGCGGGAGGAGGGGCACAGATACGCAGTATTTT; CDR3: CASSVLRGRRGTDTQYF
V: TRBV7-2; J: TRBJ1-5; size: NA; D: TRBD1; DNA: TGTGCCAGCAGCTTAGACTGGGACAGGGCTCGCCAAAGCAATCAGCCCCAGCATTTT; CDR3: CASSLDWDRARQSNQPQHF
V: TRBV4-1; J: TRBJ1-2; size: NA; D: TRBD1; DNA: TGCGCCAGCAGCCAGACAGGGGGCGCCGAGTATGGCTACACCTTC; CDR3: CASSQTGGAEYGYTF
V: TRBV11-2; J: TRBJ2-3; size: NA; D: NA; DNA: TGTGCCAGCAGCTTAGTGCGGGACTCCGACCCCGCAGATACGCAGTATTTT; CDR3: CASSLVRDSDPADTQYF
V: TRBV7-2; J: TRBJ1-5; size: NA; D: TRBD1; DNA: TGTGCCAGCAGCCAGTACAGGGGCGGCAATCAGCCCCAGCATTTT; CDR3: CASSQYRGGNQPQHF
V: TRBV29-1; J: TRBJ2-1; size: NA; D: TRBD1; DNA: TGCAGCGTTGGGACAGGGACTGCCAATGAGCAGTTCTTC; CDR3: CSVGTGTANEQFF
V: TRBV6-5; J: TRBJ2-5; size: NA; D: NA; DNA: TGTGCCAGCAGTCGGGGACTTCCTGGGGAGACCCAGTACTTC; CDR3: CASSRGLPGETQYF
V: TRBV30; J: TRBJ2-3; size: NA; D: TRBD2; DNA: TGTGCCTGGGTAAGCGGGAGCAGCACAGATACGCAGTATTTT; CDR3: CAWVSGSSTDTQYF
V: TRBV27; J: TRBJ2-3; size: NA; D: NA; DNA: TGTGCCAGCAGTTCCCCGGGATCTTACACAGATACGCAGTATTTT; CDR3: CASSSPGSYTDTQYF